This paragraph covers one T cell receptor beta chain sequence. Its specificity is unknown. The sample belongs to a study of shared clonotypes between healthy human individuals. Study results and limitations: Investigators expected sequencing depth to affect clonotype sharing among donors.

TCRdb keeps only in-frame clones here, not all; method: immunoSEQ multiplex PCR. The table shows about 2,200,000 clones, with just over 90% occurring only once. CD8 cells classed as naive were CD45RO-negative and positively selected for CCR7, excluding terminally differentiated effector memory CD45RA+ cells. The CDR3 spans 13 residues. Germline assignment: CDR1 LGHNA and CDR2 YNFKEQ. Trimming stripped 4 bases from V and 8 bases from J, with 12 bases between. The V call is TRBV4-2, the J call TRBJ2-1, with D maybe TRBD1 (5 bases). This TCR came from a man aged 18 to 29 in good health. Some clones in this sample may be carry-over from other donors' samples. The source material was naive CD8+ T cells from PBMCs. CDR3 bases: TGTGCCAGCAGCCCCGGACATTTCGATGAGCAGTTCTTC. Protein: CASSPGHFDEQFF.